The 19 T cell receptor beta chains in this list originate from one sample, sequenced in a study of OX40 agonist ivuxolimab in advanced cancers. The data were produced by immunoSEQ multiplex PCR, yet TCRdb's version contains in-frame clones alone and is incomplete. The data contain 50,000 to 70,000 clones, roughly nine tenths of them singletons. The sample was CD4+ or CD8+ T cells sorted from blood, taken in a trial of the OX40 agonist ivuxolimab. These receptors all stem from an adult with an advanced solid tumor such as melanoma, head and neck, liver or kidney cancer.

The chain combines TRBV27 with TRBJ2-5; a weak D match, TRBD2 (6 bases). The CDR3 consists of 14 residues. The germline CDR1 and CDR2 sequences are MNHEY and SMNVEV (reference sequence). V gave up 6 bases and J gave up 1 base, with 12 bases separating them. CDR3 sequence: CASSYTGGQETQYF. The DNA for the CDR3 is TGTGCCAGCAGCTATACCGGGGGCCAAGAGACCCAGTACTTC.

The chain links TRBV6-5 to TRBJ2-3; 8 bases are shared with TRBD2. This CDR3 has 16 residues. Germline loops: CDR1 MNHEY, CDR2 SVGAGI. Trimming cost V 2 bases and J 2 bases; bases outside gene matches: 6. The CDR3 DNA is TGTGCCAGCAGTTACGCGGGAGGTTATATCACAGATACGCAGTATTTT. Amino acids: CASSYAGGYITDTQYF.

V is TRBV30 and J is TRBJ1-1; D is unclear. CDR3 length equals 13 residues. V gave up 5 bases and J gave up 0 bases, with 10 bases separating them. Germline CDR1 GTSNPN, CDR2 SVGIG (reference sequence). DNA for the CDR3: TGTGCCTGGGACGGCCGGATGAACACTGAAGCTTTCTTT. Translation: CAWDGRMNTEAFF.

The V gene is TRBV7-9, the J gene TRBJ2-5; no clear D gene. The CDR3 is made up of 14 amino acids. Germline CDR1 is SEHNR and CDR2 is FQNEAQ (reference sequence). Trimming took off 6 bases at V and 2 bases at J, with 13 bases between the two ends. The chain's CDR3 is CASSFEAEQETQYF. The CDR3 DNA is TGTGCCAGCAGTTTTGAGGCGGAACAAGAGACCCAGTACTTC.

This chain connects TRBV6-1 to TRBJ2-7; D unclear. The ends were cut back, 11 bases at V and 7 bases at J, with 18 bases in the middle. This CDR3 has 12 residues. CDR1 MNHNS and CDR2 SASEGT come from the germline V gene. CDR3 nucleotides: TGTGCCGGCAAGCCGTGGGGTACGGAGCAGTACTTC. As protein: CAGKPWGTEQYF.

By sample share, this clone is medium-sized. The rearrangement joins TRBV6-4 to TRBJ2-1; TRBD2 matches 7 bases. The CDR3 length is 16 residues. V was pared by 2 bases and J by 4 bases, with 8 bases of the junction left unmatched. Germline V gives CDR1 MRHNA, CDR2 SNTAGT. The CDR3 nucleotides are TGTGCCAGCAGTGACGGTGGGGGGGTTACGTACAATGAGCAGTTCTTC. Protein product: CASSDGGGVTYNEQFF.

The chain carries TRBV5-8 and TRBJ1-5; unclear D gene. The V end lost 2 bases, the J end lost 4 bases, and 19 bases lay between the germline ends. Germline V lookup: CDR1 SGHTS, CDR2 YDEGEE. This CDR3 spans 17 amino acids. CDR3 protein: CASSFGSFVRENQPQHF. CDR3 in DNA: TGTGCCAGCAGCTTTGGGTCGTTTGTTAGGGAGAATCAGCCCCAGCATTTT.

This chain links TRBV28 with TRBJ2-1; 10 bases agree with TRBD1. This CDR3 comprises 14 residues. CDR1 and CDR2 (germline): MDHEN, SYDVKM. V lost 7 bases to trimming and J lost 2 bases; unmatched junction nucleotides: 2. CDR3: CASTGTGAYNEQFF. The DNA for the CDR3 is TGTGCCAGCACTGGGACAGGGGCCTACAATGAGCAGTTCTTC.

The chain recombines TRBV27 with TRBJ2-1; D gene ambiguous. The V gene lost 8 bases and the J gene lost 7 bases, with 12 bases spanning the gap. CDR3 length: 12 residues. Looked up from germline, CDR1 is MNHEY and CDR2 is SMNVEV (reference sequence). CDR3 sequence (DNA): TGTGCCAGCGCCGAATTGGGGAATGAGCAGTTCTTC. Residues: CASAELGNEQFF.

This clone was counted a single time. J is TRBJ2-7 and V is TRBV29-1; the D is unclear. The CDR3 covers 11 residues. Germline CDR1 is SQVTM and CDR2 is ANQGSEA. V shed 4 bases and J shed 6 bases, with 10 bases lying between them. The CDR3 is CSVVALGEQYF. The DNA for the CDR3 is TGCAGCGTTGTTGCCCTCGGCGAGCAGTACTTC.

The genes are TRBV19 and TRBJ2-1; possibly TRBD2 for D (6 bases). CDR3 length: 14 residues. Trimming took 6 bases from V and 0 from J, leaving 9 bases between them. Germline CDR1 reads LNHDA; CDR2 reads SQIVND (reference sequence). CDR3 DNA sequence: TGTGCCAGTAGCGGGAGAGGCTCCTACAATGAGCAGTTCTTC. This codes for CASSGRGSYNEQFF.

The V gene is TRBV19, the J gene TRBJ1-4; D ambiguous. The V gene's germline CDR1 is LNHDA and CDR2 SQIVND (reference sequence). Trimming left V 0 bases short and J 10 bases short, with 15 bases between. CDR3 length: 15 residues. CDR3 sequence (DNA): TGTGCCAGTAGTATAGAGACATCTATTGTGGCAAAACTGTTTTTT. Translated: CASSIETSIVAKLFF.

This rearrangement joins TRBV19 to TRBJ2-5, with TRBD2 identical over 9 bases. The CDR3 contains 17 residues. V was pared by 3 bases and J by 2 bases, with 10 bases of the junction left unmatched. Germline V gives CDR1 LNHDA, CDR2 SQIVND (reference sequence). CDR3 sequence (DNA): TGTGCCAGTAGTATCAAGGCTAGCGGGATGGGTCAAGAGACCCAGTACTTC. It encodes CASSIKASGMGQETQYF.

Comments on this clone: The same CDR3 arises from other DNA sequences in this sample as well. The V call is TRBV27, the J call TRBJ2-7; the D gene is possibly TRBD1 (5 bases). The V and J ends lost 3 bases and 6 bases respectively, with 12 bases between them. The CDR3 length is 13 residues. CDR1 is MNHEY and CDR2 is SMNVEV in the germline V gene (reference sequence). The CDR3, as DNA: TGTGCCAGCAGTTTTGGGCAGGGCGCCGAGCAGTACTTC. Translated: CASSFGQGAEQYF.

The rearrangement joins TRBV6-5 to TRBJ1-5; D not certain. Germline V gene lookup returns CDR1 MNHEY and CDR2 SVGAGI. The CDR3 extends over 13 amino acids. Trimming cost V 4 bases and J 4 bases, with 8 bases left between them. CDR3 DNA sequence: TGTGCCAGCAGTTCAACTCAGAATCAGCCCCAGCATTTT. The encoded protein is CASSSTQNQPQHF.

The J gene is TRBJ2-2, the V gene TRBV27; D is possibly TRBD1 (5 bases). Germline V lookup: CDR1 MNHEY, CDR2 SMNVEV (reference sequence). V lost 2 bases to trimming and J lost 5 bases, with 9 bases between them. This CDR3 is built from 14 residues. CDR3 DNA sequence: TGTGCCAGCAGTTTACAGGGTTGGACCGGGGAGCTGTTTTTT. This encodes CASSLQGWTGELFF.

The chain combines TRBV6-1 with TRBJ2-3; 9 bases are shared with TRBD2. V gave up 3 bases and J gave up 1 base; unmatched junction bases: 8. This CDR3 region has 17 residues. Germline CDR1 and CDR2: MNHNS and SASEGT. The DNA for the CDR3 is TGTGCCAGCAGTGAGAAAATTAGCGGGGGCCGCACAGATACGCAGTATTTT. This translates into CASSEKISGGRTDTQYF.

The chain uses TRBV11-2 and TRBJ2-1; tentatively, D is TRBD1 or TRBD2 (6 bases each). The germline V gene has CDR1 SGHAT and CDR2 FQNNGV. The ends were cut back, 1 base at V and 4 bases at J, with 17 bases in the middle. The CDR3 consists of 17 residues. The CDR3 protein is CASSLVSTGADYNEQFF. Written as DNA, the CDR3 is TGTGCCAGCAGCTTAGTTTCCACGGGGGCCGATTACAATGAGCAGTTCTTC.

This clone came up a few times. The chain is built from TRBV5-1 and TRBJ1-4; D call uncertain. Trimming removed 0 bases at V and 6 bases at J, with 18 bases between. The CDR3 extends over 17 amino acids. The germline gives CDR1 SGHRS, CDR2 YFSETQ. CDR3 protein: CASSLVPLVSEDEKLFF. CDR3 nucleotides: TGCGCCAGCAGCTTGGTTCCTTTGGTGTCGGAGGATGAAAAACTGTTTTTT.